This entry is about one T cell receptor (beta chain). Its matching antigen is unknown. The sample is drawn from a study of T cell responses to AZD1222 COVID-19 vaccine. Study outcomes and limitations: CD4 TCRs linked to vaccination spanned spike, dominating at 160-218 and 743-854. It was only after the peak T cell response that any repertoires were sampled.

The repertoire was sequenced with immunoSEQ multiplex PCR; TCRdb's copy has only in-frame clones and lacks some. The sample lists 150,000 or so clones, around 90% occurring once. The origin of this receptor is an adult in good health. The material sequenced was peripheral blood, taken on day 0 of AZD1222 vaccination.

CDR3 sequence (DNA): TGTGCCAGCAGTGAACTTCAGACGGGAGTCACGTTTTTT. Its protein is CASSELQTGVTFF. The rearrangement joins TRBV6-1 to TRBJ1-4, with D unresolved. V was clipped by 2 bases and J by 16 bases, with 17 bases between them. In germline, CDR1 is MNHNS, CDR2 SASEGT. The CDR3 is made up of 13 amino acids.